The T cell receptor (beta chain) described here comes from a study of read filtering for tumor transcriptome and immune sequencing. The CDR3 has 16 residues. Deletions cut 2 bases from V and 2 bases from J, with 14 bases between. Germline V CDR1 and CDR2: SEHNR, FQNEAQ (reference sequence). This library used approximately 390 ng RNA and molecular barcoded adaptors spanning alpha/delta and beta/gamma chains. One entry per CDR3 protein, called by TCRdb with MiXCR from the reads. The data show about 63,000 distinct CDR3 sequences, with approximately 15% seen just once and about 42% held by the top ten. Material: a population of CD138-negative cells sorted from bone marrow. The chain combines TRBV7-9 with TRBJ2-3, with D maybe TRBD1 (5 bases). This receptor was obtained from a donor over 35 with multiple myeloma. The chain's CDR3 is CASSLQGSRATDTQYF. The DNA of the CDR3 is TGTGCCAGCAGCTTACAGGGTAGCCGTGCCACAGATACGCAGTATTTT. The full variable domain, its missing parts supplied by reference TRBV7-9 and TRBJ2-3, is DTGVSQNPRHKITKRGQNVTFRCDPISEHNRLYWYRQTLGQGPEFLTYFQNEAQLEKSRLLSDRFSAERPKGSFSTLEIQRTEQGDSAMYLCASSLQGSRATDTQYFGPGTRLTVL.